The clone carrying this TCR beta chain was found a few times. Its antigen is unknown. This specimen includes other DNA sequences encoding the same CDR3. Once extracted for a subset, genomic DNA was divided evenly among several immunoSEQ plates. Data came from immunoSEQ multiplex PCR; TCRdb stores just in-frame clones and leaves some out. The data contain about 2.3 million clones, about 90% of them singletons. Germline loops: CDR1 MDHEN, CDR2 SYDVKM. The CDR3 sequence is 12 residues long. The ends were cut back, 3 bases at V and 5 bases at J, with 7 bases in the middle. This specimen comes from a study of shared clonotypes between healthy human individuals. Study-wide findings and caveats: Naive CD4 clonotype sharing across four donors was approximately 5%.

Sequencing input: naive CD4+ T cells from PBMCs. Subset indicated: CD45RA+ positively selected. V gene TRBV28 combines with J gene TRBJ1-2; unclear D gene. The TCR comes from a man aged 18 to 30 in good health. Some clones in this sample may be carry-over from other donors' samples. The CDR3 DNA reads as TGTGCCAGCAGTTTTGTCAGTTATGGCTACACCTTC. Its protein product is CASSFVSYGYTF.